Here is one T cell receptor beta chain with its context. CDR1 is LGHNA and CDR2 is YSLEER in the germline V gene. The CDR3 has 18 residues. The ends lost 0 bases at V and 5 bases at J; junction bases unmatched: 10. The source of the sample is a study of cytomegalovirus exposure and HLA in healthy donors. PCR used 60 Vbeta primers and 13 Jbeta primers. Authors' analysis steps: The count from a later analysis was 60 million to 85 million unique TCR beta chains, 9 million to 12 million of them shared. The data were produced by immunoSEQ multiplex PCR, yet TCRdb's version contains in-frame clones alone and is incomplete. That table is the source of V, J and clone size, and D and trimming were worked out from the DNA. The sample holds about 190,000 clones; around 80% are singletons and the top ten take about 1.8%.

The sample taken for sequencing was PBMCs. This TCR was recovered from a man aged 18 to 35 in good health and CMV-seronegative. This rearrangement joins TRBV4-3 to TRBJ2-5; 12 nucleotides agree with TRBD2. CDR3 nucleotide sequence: TGCGCCAGCAGCCAAGATCGGCTAGCGGGGGGGGCCCTCGAGACCCAGTACTTC. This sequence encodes CASSQDRLAGGALETQYF.